The sequence of this T cell receptor beta chain was determined in a study of T-cell memory formation after mild COVID-19. Study information: Largely, the TCR clusters proved donor specific. Overall study findings and caveats: Researchers report contracting CD4+ clones mostly in CM and EM, with CD8+ clones in EMRA. Researchers could not confirm that second-wave clones peaking on day 37 targeted SARS-CoV-2.

Constant-segment primers and 5'RACE yielded cDNA libraries for TCR alpha and TCR beta, each carrying sample barcodes and UMIs. TCRdb itself ran the 5' RACE reads through MiXCR, one entry per CDR3 protein. The table records about 400,000 distinct CDR3 sequences, around a quarter of them present only once. V lost 3 bases to trimming and J lost 1 base; unmatched junction nucleotides: 4. This CDR3 region has 16 residues. Looked up from germline, CDR1 is SGHRS and CDR2 is YFSETQ. A word on this clonotype: The antigen is not known.

The chain employs TRBV5-1 and TRBJ2-1, with 10 bases matching TRBD2. Sequenced: PBMCs or a T cell subset sorted from them (not recorded which). This clonotype was obtained from an adult woman who had mild COVID-19 (a few samples of this study predate the infection). Cell type and time point are not known. CDR3: CASSWLAGVSYNEQFF. In nucleotides, the CDR3 is TGCGCCAGCAGCTGGCTAGCGGGGGTTTCCTACAATGAGCAGTTCTTC.